This T cell receptor beta chain was identified in a study of Graves' ophthalmopathy and Graves' hyperthyroidism. Researchers took RNA transcripts and amplified TCR beta CDR3 regions from them. Amplification began with first-round RT-PCR using HTBI primers, then second-round multiplex PCR was performed. MiXCR, applied by TCRdb to the multiplex PCR reads, yields one record per CDR3 protein. This table holds more than 1,000,000 distinct CDR3 sequences, less than 45% found once. The CDR3 runs to 14 residues. V shed 1 base, J shed 6 bases, and the junction held 4 bases outside the gene matches. Germline CDR1 reads SGHTA; CDR2 reads FQGNSA.

The origin of this receptor is an adult man with Graves' hyperthyroidism. The chain combines TRBV7-2 with TRBJ2-7; 9 nucleotides line up with TRBD1. Sequencing input: peripheral blood or thyroid tissue (not recorded which). The CDR3 nucleotides are TGTGCCAGCAGCTTAGACGGACAGGGGTTCGAGCAGTACTTC. This codes for CASSLDGQGFEQYF.